The 27 T cell receptor beta chains below were found in one sample sequenced in a study of blood T cell repertoires in COVID-19 (dated by TCRdb to 2020 to 2021). Receptor libraries were prepared by the immunoSEQ multiplex PCR assay. Held by TCRdb, this immuneACCESS table contains in-frame sequences only and omits some clones. Under half of the omission traces to an unresolved V gene where checked; the cause of the rest is unknown. Recorded for this sample are tens of thousands of clones; roughly 70% of them occurred a single time. The ten largest make up roughly 5.8% of the sample. Sequences were obtained from peripheral blood. The receptors derive from an elderly man with acute or convalescent COVID-19.

CDR3 nucleotide sequence: TGTGCCAGCAGCCTCGGGACAGGGGCGGCTGAAGCTTTCTTT. Translated, it gives CASSLGTGAAEAFF. The chain has TRBV3-1 (or the pseudogene TRBV3-2) and TRBJ1-1; 10 positions agree with TRBD1. The CDR3 has 14 amino acids. V shed 4 bases and J 6 bases; nucleotides not matched to a gene: 5. Germline CDR1 reads LGHDT; CDR2 reads YNNKEL (reference sequence).

This chain's CDR3 is CSVVDRGVVNEQFF. In DNA, the CDR3 is TGCAGCGTTGTGGACAGGGGGGTGGTCAATGAGCAGTTCTTC. The chain recombines TRBV29-1 with TRBJ2-1; 10 nucleotides line up with TRBD1. The CDR3 sequence is 14 residues long. Germline lookup yields CDR1 SQVTM and CDR2 ANQGSEA. Trimming at V came to 4 bases and at J to 6 bases, leaving 6 bases not matched to a gene.

The rearrangement uses TRBV6-2 or TRBV6-3 and TRBJ2-7; the D is unclear. Per germline, CDR1 MNHEY and CDR2 SVGEGT. The CDR3 consists of 14 residues. The V and J ends lost 2 bases and 1 base respectively, with 9 bases between them. The CDR3 region is CASSYRVTSYEQYF. CDR3 DNA: TGTGCCAGCAGTTACCGGGTGACGTCCTACGAGCAGTACTTC.

V usage is TRBV4-2 and J usage is TRBJ2-7; 8 bases are a match to TRBD2. CDR1 and CDR2 (germline): LGHNA, YNFKEQ. The CDR3 runs 15 residues. V shed 1 base and J 5 bases; nucleotides not matched to a gene: 7. DNA for the CDR3: TGTGCCAGCAGCCAAGTTATCGGGGGGGGCGACGAGCAGTACTTC. This codes for CASSQVIGGGDEQYF.

The CDR3 reads CASSLEGRGLAKNIQYF. Here the CDR3 DNA reads TGTGCCAGTAGTCTCGAGGGGAGGGGTCTAGCCAAAAACATTCAGTACTTC. The chain uses TRBV19 and TRBJ2-4, with 7 bases matching TRBD2. Trimming at V came to 5 bases and at J to 0 bases, leaving 10 bases not matched to a gene. Germline CDR1 LNHDA, CDR2 SQIVND (reference sequence). The CDR3 runs to 17 residues.

The sample holds one count of this clone. V and J are TRBV4-1 and TRBJ2-6; weak D call: TRBD2 (6 bases). Germline CDR1 is MGHRA and CDR2 is YSYEKL. The CDR3 extends over 18 amino acids. Trimming took 1 base from V and 0 from J, leaving 13 bases between them. The CDR3 here is CASSQVLALISGANVLTF. CDR3 sequence (DNA): TGCGCCAGCAGCCAAGTACTAGCACTCATCTCTGGGGCCAACGTCCTGACTTTC.

This chain joins TRBV11-3 and TRBJ1-5; the D gene is possibly TRBD1 (5 bases). The CDR3 consists of 15 residues. V was cut by 5 bases and J by 5 bases, with 16 bases left in between. Germline values: CDR1 SGHNT, CDR2 YENEEA. CDR3 residues: CASSNGGDRHQPQHF. CDR3 nucleotides: TGTGCCAGCAGCAACGGGGGAGATCGGCATCAGCCCCAGCATTTT.

This clone has more than one count but fewer than ten. The chain joins TRBV27 to TRBJ2-7; TRBD1 matches at 9 bases. The CDR3 covers 15 residues. The germline V gene encodes CDR1 MNHEY and CDR2 SMNVEV (reference sequence). V was pared by 7 bases and J by 4 bases, with 11 bases of the junction left unmatched. DNA of the CDR3: TGTGCCAGCACCCCACGAGGACAGGGGCATTACGAGCAGTACTTC. This sequence encodes CASTPRGQGHYEQYF.

This clone was counted ten times or more. This chain uses TRBV2 with TRBJ1-2; D gene unclear. CDR1 and CDR2 (germline): SNHLY, FYNNEI. CDR3 length equals 14 residues. V was cut by 2 bases and J by 4 bases, with 11 bases left in between. Written as DNA, the CDR3 is TGTGCCAGCAGTGAAAGGCCCGGGTCCTATGGCTACACCTTC. Protein: CASSERPGSYGYTF.

This clone was seen a few times. The gene calls are TRBV11-3 and TRBJ1-2; 8 positions agree with TRBD1. Germline-derived CDR1 and CDR2 are SGHNT and YENEEA. V trimming: 1 base; J trimming: 5 bases; junction bases outside the gene matches: 9. The CDR3 consists of 16 residues. The DNA for the CDR3 is TGTGCCAGCAGCTTAGCGTCCAGGACAGGGTATTATGGCTACACCTTC. Amino acids: CASSLASRTGYYGYTF. Full variable domain (missing parts from reference TRBV11-3 and TRBJ1-2): EAGVVQSPRYKIIEKKQPVAFWCNPISGHNTLYWYLQNLGQGPELLIRYENEEAVDDSQLPKDRFSAERLKGVDSTLKIQPAELGDSAVYLCASSLASRTGYYGYTFGSGTRLTVV.

This clone was observed once. V and J are TRBV7-6 and TRBJ2-3, with TRBD2 as a possible D gene (7 bases). The CDR3 consists of 15 residues. V shed 3 bases and J shed 4 bases, with 14 bases lying between them. Germline V gene data show CDR1 as SGHVS and CDR2 as FNYEAQ. This CDR3 reads CASSFQPGGPDTQYF. DNA of the CDR3: TGTGCCAGCAGCTTCCAGCCGGGGGGCCCAGATACGCAGTATTTT.

The chain employs TRBV12-3 or TRBV12-4 and TRBJ2-5; 7 bases align to TRBD1. Trimming removed 7 bases from V and 5 bases from J; junction bases left unmatched: 7. The CDR3 covers 13 residues. The CDR3 reads CASTYRGRETQYF. The CDR3 coding sequence is TGTGCCAGCACCTACAGGGGTCGGGAGACCCAGTACTTC.

This clone is a singleton in its sample. The chain joins TRBV11-3 to TRBJ2-1; 7 nucleotides line up with TRBD1. The CDR3 extends over 16 amino acids. Germline V gene lookup returns CDR1 SGHNT and CDR2 YENEEA. V dropped 0 bases and J dropped 2; count of bases not matched to a gene: 4. CDR3 amino acids: CASSLEGTAAYNEQFF. The DNA of the CDR3 is TGTGCCAGCAGCTTAGAAGGGACAGCAGCCTACAATGAGCAGTTCTTC.

V and J are TRBV7-6 and TRBJ2-7; possibly TRBD1 for D (6 bases). The CDR3 covers 17 residues. Trimming shortened V by 3 bases and J by 2 bases, and 20 bases separated the two germline ends. Germline CDR1 SGHVS, CDR2 FNYEAQ. The CDR3 reads CASSFGENRDNTYEQYF. The CDR3 DNA follows: TGTGCCAGCAGCTTCGGGGAAAACCGGGACAACACCTACGAGCAGTACTTC.

The chain couples TRBV5-4 to TRBJ2-1; D might be TRBD2 (6 bases). CDR3 length: 13 amino acids. Germline V gene lookup returns CDR1 SGHNT and CDR2 YYREEE (reference sequence). V was cut by 10 bases and J by 8 bases, with 19 bases left in between. DNA of the CDR3: TGTGCCGCGATGGGGGGAGACGGGGATGAGCAGTTCTTC. Its translation: CAAMGGDGDEQFF.

The chain couples TRBV5-1 to TRBJ2-1, with D perhaps matching TRBD2 (6 bases). The ends were cut back, 4 bases at V and 7 bases at J, with 12 bases in the middle. Germline assignment: CDR1 SGHRS and CDR2 YFSETQ. This CDR3 has 13 residues. The CDR3 DNA reads TGCGCCAGCAGCGCTGAACTAGCAAATGAGCAGTTCTTC. Its protein is CASSAELANEQFF.

The chain joins TRBV9 to TRBJ2-6; possible D gene TRBD1, 5 bases. Trimming left V 3 bases short and J 2 bases short, with 12 bases between. Germline CDR1 reads SGDLS; CDR2 reads YYNGEE. This CDR3 is 16 amino acids long. The CDR3 DNA is TGTGCCAGCAGCGGATTTAGGGGCCCTGGGGCCAACGTCCTGACTTTC. Translation gives CASSGFRGPGANVLTF.

The chain has TRBV12-3 or TRBV12-4 and TRBJ1-5; the D gene is possibly TRBD1 (5 bases). This CDR3 has 13 amino acids. Trimming left V 7 bases short and J 7 bases short, with 14 bases between. The DNA for the CDR3 is TGTGCCAGCACAATAGGGGTTCGACAGCCCCAGCATTTT. This codes for CASTIGVRQPQHF.

The V and J genes are TRBV5-4 and TRBJ2-3, with TRBD2 identical over 7 bases. This CDR3 has 14 amino acids. Unmatched junction bases numbered 4, after V lost 5 bases and J lost 1 base. CDR1 is SGHNT and CDR2 is YYREEE in the germline V gene (reference sequence). CDR3 protein: CASSLRGGTDTQYF. Here the CDR3 DNA reads TGTGCCAGCAGTCTACGGGGGGGCACAGATACGCAGTATTTT. The full variable domain, with the rest looked up from reference TRBV5-4 and TRBJ2-3, is ETGVTQSPTHLIKTRGQQVTLRCSSQSGHNTVSWYQQALGQGPQFIFQYYREEENGRGNFPPRFSGLQFPNYSSELNVNALELDDSALYLCASSLRGGTDTQYFGPGTRLTVL.

The V and J genes are TRBV11-2 and TRBJ2-7, with 14 bases fitting TRBD2. This CDR3 is built from 18 residues. From germline, CDR1 is SGHAT and CDR2 FQNNGV. V gave up 1 base and J gave up 1 base; unmatched junction bases: 6. Here the CDR3 reads CASSLGTSGRRLSYEQYF. CDR3 bases: TGTGCCAGCAGCTTAGGGACTAGCGGGAGGCGTTTGTCCTACGAGCAGTACTTC.

This chain connects TRBV7-3 to TRBJ2-1, with D maybe TRBD2 (7 bases). V lost 5 bases and J 10 bases, leaving 18 bases between the germline ends. This CDR3 is built from 14 residues. The germline V gene has CDR1 SGHTA and CDR2 FQGTGA. CDR3 sequence: CASSPIQGGGEQFF. The CDR3 bases are TGTGCCAGCAGCCCCATACAGGGAGGGGGAGAGCAGTTCTTC.

The chain joins TRBV11-2 to TRBJ2-5; 11 nucleotides agree with TRBD2. Unmatched junction bases numbered 5, after V lost 4 bases and J lost 1 base. The CDR3 covers 16 residues. Germline assignment: CDR1 SGHAT and CDR2 FQNNGV. CDR3 sequence: CASSSGLADSQETQYF. In DNA, the CDR3 is TGTGCCAGCAGCTCGGGACTAGCGGATTCCCAAGAGACCCAGTACTTC.

The V and J genes are TRBV5-1 and TRBJ2-2, with 8 bases identical to TRBD1. This CDR3 is 16 amino acids long. The germline CDR1 and CDR2 sequences are SGHRS and YFSETQ. After removal of 5 bases from V and 4 bases from J, the junction contained 10 bases not matched to a gene. CDR3 bases: TGCGCCAGCAGTAACAATGGACAGGGCGCCACCGGGGAGCTGTTTTTT. It specifies CASSNNGQGATGELFF.

This clone appeared a single time. The rearrangement uses TRBV4-1 and TRBJ1-5; 7 bases agree with TRBD1. CDR1 MGHRA and CDR2 YSYEKL come from the germline V gene. V lost 3 bases and J lost 6; bases outside the gene matches: 8. The CDR3 is 15 residues long. This CDR3 is CASSHIQGTGQPQHF. The CDR3 nucleotides are TGCGCCAGCAGCCACATACAGGGGACGGGTCAGCCCCAGCATTTT.

This chain uses TRBV19 with TRBJ2-1; D is uncertain. CDR3 length: 12 amino acids. V gave up 5 bases and J gave up 6 bases, with 8 bases separating them. Germline CDR1 is LNHDA and CDR2 is SQIVND (reference sequence). The CDR3 spells CASSLGSNEQFF. The CDR3, as DNA: TGTGCCAGTAGTTTAGGCAGCAATGAGCAGTTCTTC. Variable domain in full (rest from reference TRBV19 and TRBJ2-1): DGGITQSPKYLFRKEGQNVTLSCEQNLNHDAMYWYRQDPGQGLRLIYYSQIVNDFQKGDIAEGYSVSREKKESFPLTVTSAQKNPTAFYLCASSLGSNEQFFGPGTRLTVL.

This chain joins TRBV27 and TRBJ2-7, with 14 nucleotides matching TRBD2. CDR1 and CDR2 from the germline V gene are MNHEY and SMNVEV (reference sequence). V gave up 3 bases and J gave up 7 bases; unmatched junction bases: 5. There are 15 residues in the CDR3. The CDR3 sequence: CASSFRTSGRFEQYF. CDR3 sequence (DNA): TGTGCCAGCAGTTTTCGGACTAGCGGGAGGTTTGAGCAGTACTTC.

This chain links TRBV29-1 with TRBJ2-2; the D gene is possibly TRBD1 (5 bases). Germline V gene lookup returns CDR1 SQVTM and CDR2 ANQGSEA. Trimming cost V 7 bases and J 5 bases, with 8 bases left between them. This CDR3 is 11 amino acids long. In nucleotides, the CDR3 is TGCAGCGCCAGGGATACCGGGGAGCTGTTTTTT. Its protein product is CSARDTGELFF.